This T cell receptor beta chain originates from a study of identical twins. General observations from the study: Models predicted too little out-of-frame TCR alpha sharing in monozygotic twins. Alpha sequences that were out-of-frame and twin-shared showed an excess of low generation probability.

In this sample, this clonotype turned up many times. The antigen is undetermined. The cDNA had a unique molecular identifier and a template-switch universal primer site. MiXCR, applied by TCRdb to the 5' RACE reads, yields one record per CDR3 protein. The sample comprises about 240,000 distinct CDR3 sequences, 6% to 8.5% of which are singletons, and over 5% rests with the top ten. The CDR3 covers 15 residues. Trimming took 1 base from V and 2 from J; bases not matched to a gene: 4. Germline V lookup: CDR1 SGHAT, CDR2 FQNNGV. The same sample was also used in a study of yellow fever vaccine responses in identical twins.

This chain joins TRBV11-2 and TRBJ2-5; TRBD1 matches 7 bases. The TCR was taken from a woman under 30 in good health. Sequencing was carried out using CD8+ T cells sorted from blood. The CDR3: CASSLGDSLQETQYF. The CDR3 DNA reads as TGTGCCAGCAGCTTAGGGGACAGCTTGCAAGAGACCCAGTACTTC.